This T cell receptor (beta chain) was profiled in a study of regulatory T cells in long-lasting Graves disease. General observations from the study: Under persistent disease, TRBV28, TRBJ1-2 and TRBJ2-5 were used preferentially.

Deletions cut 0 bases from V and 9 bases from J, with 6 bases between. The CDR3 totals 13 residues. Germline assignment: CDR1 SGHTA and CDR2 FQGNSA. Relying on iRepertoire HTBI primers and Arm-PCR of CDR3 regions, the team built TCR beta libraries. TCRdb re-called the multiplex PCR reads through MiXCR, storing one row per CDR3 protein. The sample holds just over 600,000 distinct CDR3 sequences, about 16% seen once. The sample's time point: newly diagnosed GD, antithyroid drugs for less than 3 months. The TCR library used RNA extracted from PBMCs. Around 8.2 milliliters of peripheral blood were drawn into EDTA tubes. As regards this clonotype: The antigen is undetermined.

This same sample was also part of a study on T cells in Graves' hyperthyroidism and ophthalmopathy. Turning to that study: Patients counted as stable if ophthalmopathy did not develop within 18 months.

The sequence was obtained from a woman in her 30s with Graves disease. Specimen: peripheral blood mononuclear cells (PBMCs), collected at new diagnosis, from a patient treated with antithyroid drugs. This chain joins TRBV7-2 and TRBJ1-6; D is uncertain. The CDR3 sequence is CASSLAGISPLHF. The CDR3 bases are TGTGCCAGCAGCTTAGCGGGGATTTCACCCCTCCACTTT.